The text below deals with one T cell receptor beta chain. This specimen comes from a study of blood T cell repertoires in COVID-19. About the research overall: From the United States, Italy and Spain came samples of acute and convalescent COVID-19. Sources were T cells, B-cell-depleted T cells, or PBMCs; the material itself was cDNA or gDNA.

As originally analysed: Amplification of reference gene primers provided the estimated nucleated cell counts. Profiling relied on immunoSEQ multiplex PCR, and the TCRdb table lists in-frame clones only, not all of them. V, J and clone size derive from that table, while D and trimming were established from the DNA sequence. Among 130,000 or so clones listed, around 83% were seen once. Sequenced sample: peripheral blood. This TCR derives from an elderly man with active or convalescent COVID-19.

The chain's CDR3 is CASSLGDRGLSPLHF. The CDR3 nucleotides read TGTGCCAGCAGCTTGGGGGACAGGGGGCTGTCACCCCTCCACTTT. V gene TRBV5-4 combines with J gene TRBJ1-6; 12 nucleotides agree with TRBD1. V trimming: 0 bases; J trimming: 10 bases; junction bases outside the gene matches: 2. Germline V gives CDR1 SGHNT, CDR2 YYREEE (reference sequence). The CDR3 covers 15 residues.